These 31 T cell receptor beta chains were sequenced from one sample in a study of blood T cell repertoires in COVID-19. Sequenced by immunoSEQ multiplex PCR; TCRdb stores in-frame clones only, minus some. Counted here are about 98,000 clones, 84% occurring once; the ten biggest clones make up 3.5% to 5%. Sequenced: peripheral blood. The receptors here all came from a human donor in a cohort sampled during active COVID-19.

The V and J genes are TRBV27 and TRBJ1-1; TRBD1 is a possible D gene (5 bases). The CDR3 covers 12 residues. In germline, CDR1 is MNHEY, CDR2 SMNVEV (reference sequence). The V and J ends lost 6 bases and 3 bases respectively, with 8 bases between them. CDR3 sequence: CASRNRYTEAFF. CDR3 DNA: TGTGCCAGCAGGAACAGGTACACTGAAGCTTTCTTT.

In its sample, this clone was seen once. The CDR3, as DNA: TGTGCCAGCACCGGACTAGCGGGGGGTAAAGGTACGCAGTATTTT. The encoded protein is CASTGLAGGKGTQYF. The genes are TRBV6-6 and TRBJ2-3; 14 bases map to TRBD2. The CDR3 contains 15 residues. V shed 7 bases and J 8 bases; nucleotides not matched to a gene: 8. Germline V gene lookup returns CDR1 MNHNY and CDR2 SVGAGI (reference sequence).

The chain is built from TRBV19 and TRBJ2-1; D not certain. CDR1 and CDR2 (germline): LNHDA, SQIVND (reference sequence). The CDR3 is 12 residues long. Trimming removed 3 bases at V and 8 bases at J, with 8 bases between. CDR3 DNA sequence: TGTGCCAGTAGTATGAGTCGGGATGAGCAGTTCTTC. Translating it yields CASSMSRDEQFF. Complete variable domain (other parts from reference TRBV19 and TRBJ2-1): DGGITQSPKYLFRKEGQNVTLSCEQNLNHDAMYWYRQDPGQGLRLIYYSQIVNDFQKGDIAEGYSVSREKKESFPLTVTSAQKNPTAFYLCASSMSRDEQFFGPGTRLTVL.

The V call is TRBV14, the J call TRBJ1-1; D is possibly TRBD1 (5 bases). Germline V gene data show CDR1 as SGHDN and CDR2 as FVKESK. The CDR3 runs to 16 residues. With 4 bases removed from V and 11 bases from J, the gap between germline ends came to 26 bases. The CDR3 coding sequence is TGTGCCAGCAGCCCCCGAGCAGGACGGAACGGGGGAGAGGCTTTCTTT. Protein product: CASSPRAGRNGGEAFF.

The chain carries TRBV6-6 and TRBJ1-2; D call uncertain. CDR1 and CDR2 (germline): MNHNY, SVGAGI (reference sequence). This CDR3 region has 13 residues. Trimming took off 4 bases at V and 8 bases at J, with 14 bases between the two ends. CDR3 loop: CASSSSKTSGYTF. The CDR3, as DNA: TGTGCCAGCAGTTCGTCAAAGACTTCGGGCTACACCTTC.

This chain links TRBV7-9 with TRBJ1-4; D is uncertain. This CDR3 is built from 12 residues. V shed 4 bases and J shed 5 bases, with 5 bases lying between them. CDR1 and CDR2 (germline): SEHNR, FQNEAQ (reference sequence). Here the CDR3 reads CASSSVNEKLFF. For the CDR3, the DNA is TGTGCCAGCAGCTCCGTCAATGAAAAACTGTTTTTT.

This chain uses TRBV7-6 with TRBJ1-6; TRBD1 matches 8 bases. Germline assignment: CDR1 SGHVS and CDR2 FNYEAQ. The CDR3 spans 16 residues. V lost 4 bases and J lost 8; bases outside the gene matches: 10. CDR3 DNA sequence: TGTGCCAGCAGCTCCTGGACAGGGTGGGTGGATTCACCCCTCCACTTT. Translation: CASSSWTGWVDSPLHF.

The chain has TRBV9 and TRBJ2-3, with 10 positions matching TRBD2. CDR1 is SGDLS, CDR2 YYNGEE, per germline. Unmatched junction bases numbered 4, after V lost 5 bases and J lost 1 base. The CDR3 consists of 15 residues. The CDR3: CASSVTSGGTDTQYF. CDR3 in DNA: TGTGCCAGCAGTGTTACTAGCGGGGGCACAGATACGCAGTATTTT.

This chain's CDR3 is CATSDSGQGATTEAFF. As DNA, the CDR3 is TGTGCCACCAGTGATTCCGGACAGGGGGCGACCACTGAAGCTTTCTTT. The chain uses TRBV24-1 and TRBJ1-1; 11 bases fit TRBD1. The V gene end was trimmed by 2 bases and the J gene end by 4 bases; junction bases not matched to a gene: 5. Germline assignment: CDR1 KGHDR and CDR2 SFDVKD. The CDR3 is 16 amino acids.

This clone was observed a single time. The V gene is TRBV9, the J gene TRBJ2-2; D not certain. This CDR3 is 14 amino acids long. Germline V gene sequence: CDR1 SGDLS, CDR2 YYNGEE. Trimming removed 0 bases at V and 3 bases at J, with 6 bases between. CDR3 bases: TGTGCCAGCAGCGTAGGTACACACACCGGGGAGCTGTTTTTT. Translating gives CASSVGTHTGELFF.

This clone occurred a few times. The V gene is TRBV18, the J gene TRBJ2-2; TRBD1 agrees at 7 bases. Germline V CDR1 and CDR2: KGHSH, LQKENI. The length of the CDR3 is 16 residues. After removal of 0 bases from V and 3 bases from J, the junction contained 4 bases not matched to a gene. CDR3 DNA: TGTGCCAGCTCACCACCGTCCGGACAGGACACCGGGGAGCTGTTTTTT. It codes for CASSPPSGQDTGELFF.

V gene TRBV3-1 (or the pseudogene TRBV3-2) combines with J gene TRBJ2-2; 10 nucleotides agree with TRBD2. Trimming removed 4 bases from V and 5 bases from J; junction bases left unmatched: 4. There are 15 residues in the CDR3. Germline V CDR1 and CDR2: LGHDT, YNNKEL (reference sequence). CDR3 residues: CASSPRTSGTGELFF. As DNA, the CDR3 is TGTGCCAGCAGCCCTCGGACTAGCGGTACCGGGGAGCTGTTTTTT.

V usage is TRBV11-2 and J usage is TRBJ2-7, with D possibly matching TRBD2 (5 bases). V was cut by 4 bases and J by 1 base, with 8 bases left in between. The CDR3 is 13 amino acids. Germline lookup yields CDR1 SGHAT and CDR2 FQNNGV. For the CDR3, the DNA is TGTGCCAGCAGCTCGGGGTTTTCCTACGAGCAGTACTTC. Its translation: CASSSGFSYEQYF. Based on the CDR3 plus reference TRBV11-2 and TRBJ2-7, the full variable domain is EAGVAQSPRYKIIEKRQSVAFWCNPISGHATLYWYQQILGQGPKLLIQFQNNGVVDDSQLPKDRFSAERLKGVDSTLKIQPAKLEDSAVYLCASSSGFSYEQYFGPGTRLTVT.

In the case of this clone: The same CDR3 also results from other DNA sequences found in this sample. This rearrangement joins TRBV12-3 or TRBV12-4 to TRBJ1-2; weak D call: TRBD1 (6 bases). The CDR3 covers 13 residues. V was shortened by 8 bases and J by 4 bases, with 14 bases between the two germline ends. CDR3 bases: TGTGCCAGCGGCCTCCAGGGGATCTATGGCTACACCTTC. Protein product: CASGLQGIYGYTF.

The J gene is TRBJ1-1, the V gene TRBV28; D is unresolved. The germline V and J ends were trimmed by 3 bases and 1 base, with 9 bases remaining between them. CDR3 length equals 14 residues. CDR1 is MDHEN, CDR2 SYDVKM, per germline. CDR3 coding DNA: TGTGCCAGCAGTTTGAGGCAGCAGAACACTGAAGCTTTCTTT. Translated: CASSLRQQNTEAFF. Combining the CDR3 with reference TRBV28 and TRBJ1-1 gives the whole variable domain DVKVTQSSRYLVKRTGEKVFLECVQDMDHENMFWYRQDPGLGLRLIYFSYDVKMKEKGDIPEGYSVSREKKERFSLILESASTNQTSMYLCASSLRQQNTEAFFGQGTRLTVV.

V gene TRBV7-9 combines with J gene TRBJ1-2; D is uncertain. V gave up 4 bases and J gave up 0 bases, with 6 bases separating them. CDR3 size: 13 residues. The germline V gene encodes CDR1 SEHNR and CDR2 FQNEAQ (reference sequence). The CDR3 coding sequence is TGTGCCAGCAGCTCCACAGCTAACTATGGCTACACCTTC. The encoded protein is CASSSTANYGYTF.

This chain links TRBV5-1 with TRBJ1-1; TRBD1 aligns across 7 bases. The CDR3 is 17 residues long. The germline V gene encodes CDR1 SGHRS and CDR2 YFSETQ. The V gene end was trimmed by 0 bases and the J gene end by 0 bases; junction bases not matched to a gene: 8. CDR3 nucleotide sequence: TGCGCCAGCAGCTTGGGGGGCAGGGGGACAATGAACACTGAAGCTTTCTTT. Its protein product is CASSLGGRGTMNTEAFF. Full variable domain (remainder filled in from reference TRBV5-1 and TRBJ1-1): KAGVTQTPRYLIKTRGQQVTLSCSPISGHRSVSWYQQTPGQGLQFLFEYFSETQRNKGNFPGRFSGRQFSNSRSEMNVSTLELGDSALYLCASSLGGRGTMNTEAFFGQGTRLTVV.

This clone has just one count. J is TRBJ1-1 and V is TRBV28; D is unresolved. The germline V gene has CDR1 MDHEN and CDR2 SYDVKM. Deletions cut 7 bases from V and 0 bases from J, with 15 bases between. The CDR3 consists of 15 residues. In nucleotides, the CDR3 is TGTGCCAGCACCCTACAGAAAGCCCTGAACACTGAAGCTTTCTTT. It is translated as CASTLQKALNTEAFF.

The gene calls are TRBV11-3 and TRBJ1-4, with a possible D match to TRBD1 (5 bases). CDR3 size: 14 residues. The V gene's germline CDR1 is SGHNT and CDR2 YENEEA. Trimming took 2 bases from V and 6 from J, leaving 10 bases between them. The CDR3 region is CASSLSRGDEKLFF. CDR3 DNA sequence: TGTGCCAGCAGCTTAAGTCGGGGGGATGAAAAACTGTTTTTT.

The chain uses TRBV7-2 and TRBJ2-1; tentatively, D is TRBD1 (6 bases). V lost 4 bases to trimming and J lost 8 bases, with 12 bases between them. CDR1 and CDR2 from the germline V gene are SGHTA and FQGNSA. The CDR3 loop spans 13 amino acids. CDR3 residues: CASSSQGWDEQFF. For the CDR3, the DNA is TGTGCCAGCAGCTCCCAGGGGTGGGATGAGCAGTTCTTC. The full variable domain, rest sourced from reference TRBV7-2 and TRBJ2-1, is GAGVSQSPSNKVTEKGKDVELRCDPISGHTALYWYRQSLGQGLEFLIYFQGNSAPDKSGLPSDRFSAERTGGSVSTLTIQRTQQEDSAVYLCASSSQGWDEQFFGPGTRLTVL.

The chain is built from TRBV5-1 and TRBJ2-2; possibly TRBD1 for D (6 bases). The germline V gene encodes CDR1 SGHRS and CDR2 YFSETQ. This CDR3 region has 14 residues. The V end was cut by 5 bases, the J end by 3 bases, with 11 bases between. The CDR3 sequence: CASSRGQYTGELFF. The CDR3, as DNA: TGCGCCAGCAGTCGGGGACAATACACCGGGGAGCTGTTTTTT.

This clone was recorded only once. This sequence joins TRBV5-5 and TRBJ2-7; a possible D gene is TRBD1 (5 bases). V was clipped by 5 bases and J by 1 base, with 10 bases between them. CDR3 length equals 13 residues. Germline loops: CDR1 SGHKS, CDR2 YYEKEE (reference sequence). CDR3 in DNA: TGTGCCAGCAGTAGGCCAGGGTCCTACGAGCAGTACTTC. Its protein is CASSRPGSYEQYF. Filled out from reference TRBV5-5 and TRBJ2-7, the complete variable domain reads DAGVTQSPTHLIKTRGQQVTLRCSPISGHKSVSWYQQVLGQGPQFIFQYYEKEERGRGNFPDRFSARQFPNYSSELNVNALLLGDSALYLCASSRPGSYEQYFGPGTRLTVT.

The rearrangement links TRBV28 to TRBJ2-7; no clear D. V was shortened by 10 bases and J by 1 base, with 5 bases between the two germline ends. The CDR3 has 10 residues. Germline V gives CDR1 MDHEN, CDR2 SYDVKM. CDR3 residues: CATLSYEQYF. CDR3 coding DNA: TGTGCCACTTTGTCCTACGAGCAGTACTTC. The whole variable domain, filled in from reference TRBV28 and TRBJ2-7, reads DVKVTQSSRYLVKRTGEKVFLECVQDMDHENMFWYRQDPGLGLRLIYFSYDVKMKEKGDIPEGYSVSREKKERFSLILESASTNQTSMYLCATLSYEQYFGPGTRLTVT.

The chain carries TRBV24-1 and TRBJ2-2; 13 positions match TRBD2. The CDR3 covers 14 residues. V lost 7 bases to trimming and J lost 6 bases; unmatched junction nucleotides: 1. Germline CDR1 is KGHDR and CDR2 is SFDVKD. Here the CDR3 reads CATRGLAGAGELFF. CDR3 DNA sequence: TGTGCCACCAGAGGACTAGCGGGGGCCGGGGAGCTGTTTTTT.

This clone appeared a single time. Within the sample, other DNA sequences also encode this same CDR3. V gene TRBV6-5 combines with J gene TRBJ2-2; D is uncertain. Trimming cost V 3 bases and J 0 bases, with 8 bases left between them. Germline V gene data show CDR1 as MNHEY and CDR2 as SVGAGI. The CDR3 loop spans 15 amino acids. For the CDR3, the DNA is TGTGCCAGCAGTTATTGGCAGACGAACACCGGGGAGCTGTTTTTT. Amino acids: CASSYWQTNTGELFF.

This clone was observed a handful of times. V usage is TRBV28 and J usage is TRBJ2-7; D might be TRBD2 (6 bases). Between the trimmed V and J ends, which lost 8 bases and 1 base, there was a span of 6 bases. CDR3 length equals 11 residues. Looked up from germline, CDR1 is MDHEN and CDR2 is SYDVKM. The CDR3 bases are TGTGCCAGCGGGGGGTCCTACGAGCAGTACTTC. Protein: CASGGSYEQYF.

The chain combines TRBV7-2 with TRBJ2-5, with D hard to call. Germline assignment: CDR1 SGHTA and CDR2 FQGNSA. Trimming cost V 2 bases and J 0 bases, with 4 bases left between them. This CDR3 is 13 amino acids long. In DNA form, the CDR3 reads TGTGCCAGCAGCTTACTCTACCAAGAGACCCAGTACTTC. The encoded protein is CASSLLYQETQYF. Together with reference TRBV7-2 and TRBJ2-5, the CDR3 gives the full variable domain: GAGVSQSPSNKVTEKGKDVELRCDPISGHTALYWYRQSLGQGLEFLIYFQGNSAPDKSGLPSDRFSAERTGGSVSTLTIQRTQQEDSAVYLCASSLLYQETQYFGPGTRLLVL.

The V and J genes are TRBV9 and TRBJ1-2, with no clear D. From germline, CDR1 is SGDLS and CDR2 YYNGEE. The CDR3 contains 14 residues. V was trimmed by 1 base and J by 8 bases, leaving 15 bases between them. CDR3 coding DNA: TGTGCCAGCAGCGTATCTTGGGGAGACTTGGGCTACACCTTC. Translation: CASSVSWGDLGYTF. The complete variable domain, with remaining parts taken from reference TRBV9 and TRBJ1-2, reads DSGVTQTPKHLITATGQRVTLRCSPRSGDLSVYWYQQSLDQGLQFLIQYYNGEERAKGNILERFSAQQFPDLHSELNLSSLELGDSALYFCASSVSWGDLGYTFGSGTRLTVV.

This chain connects TRBV6-4 to TRBJ2-3; 7 bases agree with TRBD1. After removal of 0 bases from V and 5 bases from J, the junction contained 5 bases not matched to a gene. This CDR3 has 15 amino acids. Germline V CDR1 and CDR2: MRHNA, SNTAGT. The chain's CDR3 is CASSDSRGPGDTQYF. As DNA, the CDR3 is TGTGCCAGCAGTGACTCGAGGGGGCCAGGAGATACGCAGTATTTT.

J is TRBJ2-1 and V is TRBV20-1; TRBD2 matches 10 bases. Germline CDR1 DFQATT, CDR2 SNEGSKA (reference sequence). The CDR3 has 15 residues. The ends lost 3 bases at V and 7 bases at J; junction bases unmatched: 9. The DNA for the CDR3 is TGCAGTGCTAGTCGGGTAGCGGGGGGTGGGAATGAGCAGTTCTTC. Translation gives CSASRVAGGGNEQFF.

This rearrangement joins TRBV2 to TRBJ1-2; 7 nucleotides agree with TRBD1. The CDR3 spans 14 residues. V shed 3 bases, J shed 4 bases, and the junction held 5 bases outside the gene matches. Germline lookup yields CDR1 SNHLY and CDR2 FYNNEI. The CDR3 spells CASSETGTSYGYTF. The CDR3 region has the DNA TGTGCCAGCAGTGAGACAGGGACCTCCTATGGCTACACCTTC.